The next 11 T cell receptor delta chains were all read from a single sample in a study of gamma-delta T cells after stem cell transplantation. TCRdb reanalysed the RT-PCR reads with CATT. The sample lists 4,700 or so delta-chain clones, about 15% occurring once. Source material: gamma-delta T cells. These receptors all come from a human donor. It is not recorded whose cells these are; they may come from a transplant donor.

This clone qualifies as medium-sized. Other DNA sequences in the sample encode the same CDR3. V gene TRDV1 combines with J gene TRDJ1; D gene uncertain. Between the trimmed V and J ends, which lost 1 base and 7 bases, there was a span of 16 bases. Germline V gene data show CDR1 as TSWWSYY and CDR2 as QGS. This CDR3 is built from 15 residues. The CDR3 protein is CALGERSGPCGKLIF. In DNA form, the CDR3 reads TGTGCTCTTGGGGAACGTTCGGGGCCATGTGGTAAACTCATCTTT.

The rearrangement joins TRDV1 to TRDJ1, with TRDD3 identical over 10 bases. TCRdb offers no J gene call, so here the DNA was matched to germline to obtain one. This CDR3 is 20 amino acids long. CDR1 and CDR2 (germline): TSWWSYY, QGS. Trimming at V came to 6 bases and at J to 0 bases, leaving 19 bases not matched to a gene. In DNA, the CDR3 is TGTGCTCTTGGACAAGAGGGGATTTCCTACTGGGGGATCCACACCGATAAACTCATCTTT. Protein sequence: CALGQEGISYWGIHTDKLIF.

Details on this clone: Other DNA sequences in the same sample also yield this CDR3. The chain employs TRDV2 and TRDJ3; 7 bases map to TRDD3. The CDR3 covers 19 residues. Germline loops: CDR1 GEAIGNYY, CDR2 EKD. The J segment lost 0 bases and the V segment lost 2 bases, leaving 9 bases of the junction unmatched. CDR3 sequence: CACDRAGGYLSWDTRQMFF. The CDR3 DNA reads TGTGCCTGTGACAGAGCTGGGGGGTACCTCTCCTGGGACACCCGACAGATGTTTTTC.

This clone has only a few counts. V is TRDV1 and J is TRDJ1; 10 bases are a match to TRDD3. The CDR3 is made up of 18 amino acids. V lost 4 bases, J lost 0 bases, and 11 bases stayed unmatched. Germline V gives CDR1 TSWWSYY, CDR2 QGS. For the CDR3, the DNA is TGTGCTCTTGGGGCCTCCCCGTACTGGGGGATTTACACCGATAAACTCATCTTT. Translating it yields CALGASPYWGIYTDKLIF.

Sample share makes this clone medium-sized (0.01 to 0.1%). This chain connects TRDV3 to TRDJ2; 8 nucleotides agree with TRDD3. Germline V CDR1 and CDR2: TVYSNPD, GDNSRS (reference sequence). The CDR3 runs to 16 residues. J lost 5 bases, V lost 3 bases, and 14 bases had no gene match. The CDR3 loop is CAFTPRTGGLTAQLFF. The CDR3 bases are TGTGCCTTCACTCCCCGTACTGGGGGCCTTACAGCACAACTCTTCTTT.

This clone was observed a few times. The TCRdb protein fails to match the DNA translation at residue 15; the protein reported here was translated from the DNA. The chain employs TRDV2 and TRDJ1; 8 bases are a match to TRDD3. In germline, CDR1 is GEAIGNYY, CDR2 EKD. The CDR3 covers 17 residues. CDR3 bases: TGTGCCTGTGACACTATGACTGGGGGCAGCAACACCGATAAACCCATCTTT. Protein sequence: CACDTMTGGSNTDKPIF.

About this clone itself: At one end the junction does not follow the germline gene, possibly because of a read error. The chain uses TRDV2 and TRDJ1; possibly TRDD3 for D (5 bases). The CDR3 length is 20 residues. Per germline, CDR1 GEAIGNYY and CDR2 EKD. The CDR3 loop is CACDTGGCRMYSGYSDTLIF. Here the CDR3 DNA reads TGTGCCTGTGACACCGGCGGTTGCCGGATGTACTCGGGCTACAGCGATACACTCATCTTT.

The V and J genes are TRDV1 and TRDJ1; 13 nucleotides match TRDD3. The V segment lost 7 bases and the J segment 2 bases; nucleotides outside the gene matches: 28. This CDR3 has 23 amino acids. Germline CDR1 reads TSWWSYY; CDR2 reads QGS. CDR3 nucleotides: TGTGCTCTTGCTACCTCTACGTACTGGGGGATACGAAGGCAACGTTCGTCGACCGATAAACTCATCTTT. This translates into CALATSTYWGIRRQRSSTDKLIF.

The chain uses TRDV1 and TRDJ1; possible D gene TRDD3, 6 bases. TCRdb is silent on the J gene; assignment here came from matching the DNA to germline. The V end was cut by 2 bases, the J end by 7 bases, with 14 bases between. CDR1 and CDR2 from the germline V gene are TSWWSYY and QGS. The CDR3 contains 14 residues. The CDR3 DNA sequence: TGTGCTCTTGGGGAAGGCGGGGGGACCTTTAAACTCATCTTT. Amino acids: CALGEGGGTFKLIF.

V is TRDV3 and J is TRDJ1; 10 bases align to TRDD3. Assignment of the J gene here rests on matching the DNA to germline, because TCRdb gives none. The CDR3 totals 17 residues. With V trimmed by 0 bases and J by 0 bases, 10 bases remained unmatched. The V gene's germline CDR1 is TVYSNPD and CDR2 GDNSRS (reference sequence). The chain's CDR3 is CAFSWTWGIPYTDKLIF. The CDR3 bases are TGTGCCTTTAGTTGGACGTGGGGGATACCCTACACCGATAAACTCATCTTT.

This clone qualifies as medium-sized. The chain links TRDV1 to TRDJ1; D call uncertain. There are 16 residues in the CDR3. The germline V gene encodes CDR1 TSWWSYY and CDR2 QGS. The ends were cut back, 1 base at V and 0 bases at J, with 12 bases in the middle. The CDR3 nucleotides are TGTGCTCTTGGGGAACACAAGGACGTTTACACCGATAAACTCATCTTT. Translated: CALGEHKDVYTDKLIF.